The 8 T cell receptor beta chains given below trace back to one sample, sequenced in a study of neurological immune-mediated disorders. TCRdb processed the 5' RACE reads anew with MiXCR; each CDR3 protein has one entry. The profile shows approximately 50,000 distinct CDR3 sequences, 10% of them singletons. Sequencing input: PBMCs. Receptor source: a man aged 65 to 79 with HTLV-1-associated myelopathy (HAM/TSP).

This clonotype was seen repeatedly, ten times or more. The V call is TRBV12-3 or TRBV12-4, the J call TRBJ2-7; no firm D call. The CDR3 has 13 amino acids. Trimming pared 2 bases from V and 6 bases from J, leaving 11 bases between. The CDR3: CASSLNKGSEQYF. The CDR3 DNA follows: TGTGCCAGCAGTTTAAATAAGGGATCCGAGCAGTACTTC.

Ten or more counts support this clonotype. The chain has TRBV4-1 and TRBJ2-7; possibly TRBD2 for D (6 bases). The CDR3 has 13 amino acids. Germline V lookup: CDR1 MGHRA, CDR2 YSYEKL. V dropped 3 bases and J dropped 2 bases, with 8 bases sitting between them. This chain's CDR3 is CASSHRETYEQYF. For the CDR3, the DNA is TGCGCCAGCAGCCACCGGGAGACCTACGAGCAGTACTTC.

The sample holds many counts of this clonotype. The J gene is TRBJ2-3, the V gene TRBV12-3 or TRBV12-4; D call uncertain. This CDR3 is 13 amino acids long. V shed 3 bases and J shed 0 bases, with 4 bases lying between them. CDR3 coding DNA: TGTGCCAGCAGTTTCATAAGCACAGATACGCAGTATTTT. Amino acid sequence: CASSFISTDTQYF.

In its sample, this clonotype was seen many times. This chain links TRBV18 with TRBJ2-2, with D uncertain. The germline V gene has CDR1 KGHSH and CDR2 LQKENI. CDR3 size: 15 residues. Trimming removed 2 bases from V and 0 bases from J, with 7 bases in between. The CDR3 DNA is TGTGCCAGCTCACCAGTCTCACCGAACACCGGGGAGCTGTTTTTT. Residues: CASSPVSPNTGELFF. Drawing the rest from reference TRBV18 and TRBJ2-2, the complete variable domain is NAGVMQNPRHLVRRRGQEARLRCSPMKGHSHVYWYRQLPEEGLKFMVYLQKENIIDESGMPKERFSAEFPKEGPSILRIQQVVRGDSAAYFCASSPVSPNTGELFFGEGSRLTVL.

This clonotype has ten or more counts. The chain joins TRBV12-3 or TRBV12-4 to TRBJ1-1; D not certain. The CDR3 runs 13 residues. V gave up 6 bases and J gave up 1 base, with 9 bases separating them. The chain's CDR3 is CASRLAGNTEAFF. CDR3 DNA: TGTGCCAGCAGACTCGCAGGGAACACTGAAGCTTTCTTT.

This clonotype was detected ten times or more. This chain links TRBV5-1 with TRBJ2-4; perhaps D is TRBD1 or TRBD2 (5 bases each). CDR1 SGHRS and CDR2 YFSETQ come from the germline V gene. The CDR3 spans 17 residues. V lost 0 bases to trimming and J lost 2 bases, with 15 bases between them. CDR3: CASSLAPGTVTKNIQYF. CDR3 DNA sequence: TGCGCCAGCAGCTTGGCCCCAGGGACGGTGACCAAAAACATTCAGTACTTC. The whole variable domain, remainder taken from reference TRBV5-1 and TRBJ2-4, is KAGVTQTPRYLIKTRGQQVTLSCSPISGHRSVSWYQQTPGQGLQFLFEYFSETQRNKGNFPGRFSGRQFSNSRSEMNVSTLELGDSALYLCASSLAPGTVTKNIQYFGAGTRLSVL.

This sequence joins TRBV28 and TRBJ2-1; unclear D gene. The CDR3 spans 15 residues. Germline lookup yields CDR1 MDHEN and CDR2 SYDVKM. V was cut by 4 bases and J by 5 bases, with 15 bases left in between. The CDR3 nucleotides read TGTGCCAGCAGTTCTCCCGGTGACTCGCACAATGAGCAGTTCTTC. Translation gives CASSSPGDSHNEQFF.

This clonotype was detected many times. The chain couples TRBV28 to TRBJ2-7, with D tentatively TRBD1 (6 bases). The CDR3 covers 13 residues. Germline V lookup: CDR1 MDHEN, CDR2 SYDVKM. V was clipped by 7 bases and J by 2 bases, with 12 bases between them. The CDR3 is CASTLQGPYEQYF. In nucleotides, the CDR3 is TGTGCCAGCACCCTACAGGGTCCCTACGAGCAGTACTTC.